The source of this T cell receptor beta chain is a study of T cells in Graves' hyperthyroidism and ophthalmopathy (dated by TCRdb to the late 2010s). As for the study more broadly: Peripheral blood samples were taken at initial diagnosis, before any treatment was given. Once sampling was done, hyperthyroidism patients were given methimazole at a starting dose of 30 mg daily, whereas ophthalmopathy patients were given high-dose intravenous methylprednisolone. The 100 discovery patients were randomly split 7:3 into training and test sets. The study also compared thyroid tissue and blood T-cell repertoires from a handful of Graves' hyperthyroidism patients. A discovery cohort of around 100 patients, roughly 45 with Graves' ophthalmopathy and approximately 57 with stable Graves' hyperthyroidism, was used to find distinguishing TCR V-J signatures. Prospective prediction of ophthalmopathy was tested in an independent validation cohort consisting of roughly 20 hyperthyroidism patients and approximately 16 patients who later progressed to ophthalmopathy. The paper reports TCR Vbeta CDR3 sequencing of some 140 peripheral blood samples: approximately 43 ophthalmopathy, approximately 74 hyperthyroidism and 17 progressor patients. Paper-wide results and their limitations: Blood samples also contained most of the expanded thyroid clonotypes (frequency above 0.001), which suggests that blood repertoires may reflect thyroid immune responses. Ophthalmopathy was separated from stable hyperthyroidism by a 13 V-J signature model, with over 85% sensitivity and about 81% specificity obtained in cross-validation and 80%/75% obtained in testing. No statistical method was used to fix the sample size in advance, and group allocation was not hidden from the investigators. In validation, progression to ophthalmopathy was predicted by the model with almost 71% sensitivity and 72.22% specificity, a median of roughly 6 months before onset.

Amplification of TCR beta CDR3 regions was carried out from RNA transcripts. The first round of RT-PCR for the TCR CDR3 was performed with the HTBI primer set and the Qiagen OneStep RT-PCR kit. The libraries were constructed in a second round of multiplex PCR and then size-selected and purified. The libraries were sequenced on an Illumina HiSeq2000 using paired-end 100 bp reads. Per the original workflow: SOAPnuke was used to process the raw data, throwing out any read that contained adapters or uncalled bases, had a mean Phred below 15, or lacked an exact constant-primer or identifier match. High-quality paired reads were merged using COPE v1.2.5, and each unique nucleotide sequence was defined as a clonotype. MiTCR v1.1 was used to align the clonotypes against IMGT TRBV, TRBD and TRBJ reference segments. The analysis included only V-J combinations with a frequency above 0.0001, which together covered more than 98% of the repertoires. A TCS score was defined as the ratio between F50 (clonal expansion) and ExV (chaos), using BLOSUM62-based TCRdist between CDR3 peptides within each V-J. Welch's t-statistics and random forest reduced approximately 520 V-J features to fewer than 15, which were used in a naive Bayes classifier (R e1071). In TCRdb, the public reads were trimmed at Q25 with fastp and aligned with MiXCR, with productive beta chains retained. Every entry covers one CDR3 protein and lists the most common genes and DNA from its rows. The V and J calls reflect TCRdb's pipeline rather than the authors' work. The sample includes 600,000 to 650,000 distinct CDR3 sequences, with under 20% observed a single time. The top ten clones comprise 3% to 4% of the sample.

This clonotype came up many times. The antigen it binds to is not known. No base quality values were provided; no much bigger clone lies one nucleotide off. From the cysteine up to the phenylalanine, the CDR3 has a length of 17 residues. Of the read, only the CDR3 DNA is kept; its 51 bases are in frame from base 1. CDR1 and CDR2, per the germline V gene, are MDHEN and SYDVKM. V lost 2 bases and J lost 2 bases, and the count of bases not matched to a germline gene is 8. Stable Graves' hyperthyroidism was defined as no progression to ophthalmopathy during 18 months of follow-up. Hyperthyroidism patients were newly diagnosed, with disease duration under 2 months, and aged 18 to 65 years. Patients with uncontrolled infections, other autoimmune diseases, pregnancy or lactation were excluded. Clinical symptoms, serum thyroxine and TRAb, thyroid ultrasound, and orbital computed tomography formed the basis for the diagnoses. Ficoll-Paque density gradient centrifugation was used to isolate PBMCs from around 10 ml of fresh peripheral blood. Trizol reagent was used to extract total RNA, and RNA quality was then checked on an Agilent 2100 Bioanalyzer.

The V and J genes are TRBV28 and TRBJ1-4, with 7 bases matching TRBD1. Material for sequencing was blood. The TCR was taken from a woman aged 30 to 39 with Graves' hyperthyroidism. The CDR3 corresponds to CASSLRERGRTNEKLFF. Here is the DNA: TGTGCCAGCAGTTTAAGAGAGAGGGGGCGGACTAATGAAAAACTGTTTTTT.